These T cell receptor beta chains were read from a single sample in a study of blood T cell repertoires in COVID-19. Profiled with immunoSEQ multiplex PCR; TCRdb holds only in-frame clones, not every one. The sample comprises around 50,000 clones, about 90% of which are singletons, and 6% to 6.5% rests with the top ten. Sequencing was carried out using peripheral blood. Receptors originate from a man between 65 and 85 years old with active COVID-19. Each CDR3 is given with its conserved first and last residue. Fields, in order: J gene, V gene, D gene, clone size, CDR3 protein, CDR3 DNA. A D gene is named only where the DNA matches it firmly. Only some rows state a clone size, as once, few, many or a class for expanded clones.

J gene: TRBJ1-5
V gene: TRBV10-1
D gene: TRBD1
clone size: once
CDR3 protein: CASSAGTGLNQPQHF
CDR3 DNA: TGCGCCAGCAGTGCCGGGACAGGCTTAAATCAGCCCCAGCATTTT

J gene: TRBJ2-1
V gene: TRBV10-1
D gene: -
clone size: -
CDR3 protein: CASSESSGSPYNEQFF
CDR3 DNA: TGCGCCAGCAGTGAGTCATCAGGGTCCCCCTACAATGAGCAGTTCTTC

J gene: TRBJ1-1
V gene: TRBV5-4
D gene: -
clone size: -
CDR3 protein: CASSFAEGGTEAFF
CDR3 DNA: TGTGCCAGCAGCTTCGCGGAGGGTGGCACTGAAGCTTTCTTT

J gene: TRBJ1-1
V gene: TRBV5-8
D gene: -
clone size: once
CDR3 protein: CASSKGTRGTTEAFF
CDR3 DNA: TGTGCCAGCAGCAAAGGGACAAGAGGGACCACTGAAGCTTTCTTT

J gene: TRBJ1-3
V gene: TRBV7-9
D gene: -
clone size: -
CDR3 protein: CASNQDKGGGNTIYF
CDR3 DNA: TGTGCCAGCAACCAGGACAAGGGAGGTGGAAACACCATATATTTT

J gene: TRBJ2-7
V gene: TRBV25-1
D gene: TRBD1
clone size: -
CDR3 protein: CASSAGGGEQYF
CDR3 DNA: TGTGCCAGCAGTGCAGGGGGCGGCGAGCAGTACTTC

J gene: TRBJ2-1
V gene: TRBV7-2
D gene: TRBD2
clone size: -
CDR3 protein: CASSLSVAGGDNEQFF
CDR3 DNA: TGTGCCAGCAGCTTATCCGTCGCGGGGGGGGACAATGAGCAGTTCTTC

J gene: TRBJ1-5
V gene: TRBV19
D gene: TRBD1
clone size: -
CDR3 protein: CASSTQGVEVRLQHF
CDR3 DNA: TGTGCCAGTAGTACACAGGGGGTGGAGGTTCGGCTCCAGCATTTT

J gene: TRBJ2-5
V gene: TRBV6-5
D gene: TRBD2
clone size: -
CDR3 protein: CASSYSGSGGVGTQYF
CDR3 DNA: TGTGCCAGCAGTTACTCTGGTAGCGGGGGGGTAGGGACCCAGTACTTC

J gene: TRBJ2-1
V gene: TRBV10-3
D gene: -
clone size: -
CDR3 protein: CAIRQGTEPYNEQFF
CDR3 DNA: TGTGCCATCAGGCAGGGTACCGAACCCTACAATGAGCAGTTCTTC

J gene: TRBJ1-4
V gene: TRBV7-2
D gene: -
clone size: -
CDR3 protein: CASSSGVGNEKLFF
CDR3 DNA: TGTGCCAGCAGCTCGGGGGTCGGTAATGAAAAACTGTTTTTT

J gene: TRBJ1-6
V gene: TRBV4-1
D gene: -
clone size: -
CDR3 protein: CASSQDWAGNSPLHF
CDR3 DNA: TGCGCCAGCAGCCAAGATTGGGCAGGTAATTCACCCCTCCACTTT

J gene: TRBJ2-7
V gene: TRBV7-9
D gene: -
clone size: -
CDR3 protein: CASSFGEGRDEQYF
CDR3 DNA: TGTGCCAGCAGCTTTGGTGAGGGAAGGGACGAGCAGTACTTC

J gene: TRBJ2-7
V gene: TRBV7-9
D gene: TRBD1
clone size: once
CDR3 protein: CASNRVGQVGEQYF
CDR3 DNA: TGTGCCAGCAACCGCGTAGGACAGGTCGGCGAGCAGTACTTC

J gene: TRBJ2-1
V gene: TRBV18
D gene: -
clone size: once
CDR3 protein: CASSPSGGNEQFF
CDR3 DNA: TGTGCCAGCTCACCATCTGGAGGGAATGAGCAGTTCTTC

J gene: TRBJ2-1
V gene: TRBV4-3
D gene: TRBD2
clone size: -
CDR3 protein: CASSQSPGLGAGVEQFF
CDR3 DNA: TGCGCCAGCAGCCAATCCCCGGGACTAGGGGCGGGTGTAGAGCAGTTCTTC

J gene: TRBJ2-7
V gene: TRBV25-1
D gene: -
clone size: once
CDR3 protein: CASTDGGRYEQYF
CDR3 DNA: TGTGCCAGCACCGACGGGGGTAGGTACGAGCAGTACTTC

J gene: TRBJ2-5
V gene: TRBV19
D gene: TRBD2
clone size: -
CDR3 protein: CASSIGSGRETQYF
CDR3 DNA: TGTGCCAGTAGTATTGGTAGCGGGAGAGAGACCCAGTACTTC

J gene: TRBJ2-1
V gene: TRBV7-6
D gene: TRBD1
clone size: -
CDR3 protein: CASSGQGQGYYNEQFF
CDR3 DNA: TGTGCCAGCAGCGGCCAGGGACAGGGGTACTACAATGAGCAGTTCTTC

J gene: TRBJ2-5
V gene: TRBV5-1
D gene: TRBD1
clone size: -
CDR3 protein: CASSLQDRVEETQYF
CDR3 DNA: TGCGCCAGCAGCTTGCAGGACAGGGTGGAAGAGACCCAGTACTTC

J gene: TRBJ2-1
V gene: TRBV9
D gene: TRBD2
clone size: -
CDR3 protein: CASSEGGTSGIGEQFF
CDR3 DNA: TGTGCCAGCAGCGAGGGCGGGACTAGCGGTATTGGGGAGCAGTTCTTC

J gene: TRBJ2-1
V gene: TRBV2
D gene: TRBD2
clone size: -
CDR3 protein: CASSASSGVNEQFF
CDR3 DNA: TGTGCCAGCAGTGCTTCTAGCGGGGTTAATGAGCAGTTCTTC

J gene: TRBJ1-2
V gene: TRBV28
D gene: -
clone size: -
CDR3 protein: CASSGGPGIYGYTF
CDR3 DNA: TGTGCCAGCAGCGGAGGGCCGGGAATCTATGGCTACACCTTC

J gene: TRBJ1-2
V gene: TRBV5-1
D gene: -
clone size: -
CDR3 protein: CASSHADTLYGYTF
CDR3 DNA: TGCGCCAGCAGCCACGCGGACACACTATATGGCTACACCTTC

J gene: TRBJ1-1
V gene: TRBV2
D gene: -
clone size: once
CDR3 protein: CASSGQRQAHEAFF
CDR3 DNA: TGTGCCAGCAGTGGACAAAGACAGGCCCACGAAGCTTTCTTT

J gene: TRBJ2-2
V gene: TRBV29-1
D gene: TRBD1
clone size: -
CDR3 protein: CSVGQGGGTGELFF
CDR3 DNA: TGCAGCGTTGGACAGGGCGGTGGCACCGGGGAGCTGTTTTTT

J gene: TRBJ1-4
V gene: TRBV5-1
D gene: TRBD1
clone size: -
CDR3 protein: CASSLGTGGREKLFF
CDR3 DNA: TGCGCCAGCAGCTTGGGGACAGGGGGACGTGAAAAACTGTTTTTT

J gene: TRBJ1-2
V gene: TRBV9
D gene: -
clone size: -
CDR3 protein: CASSFLPDTANYGYTF
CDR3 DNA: TGTGCCAGCAGCTTCCTTCCGGACACTGCTAACTATGGCTACACCTTC

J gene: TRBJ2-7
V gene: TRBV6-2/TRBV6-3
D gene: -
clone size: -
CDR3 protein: CASSFTGYEQYF
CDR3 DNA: TGTGCCAGCAGTTTCACAGGGTACGAGCAGTACTTC

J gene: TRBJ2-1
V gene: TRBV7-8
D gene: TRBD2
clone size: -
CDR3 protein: CASSSGGPSGEQFF
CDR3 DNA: TGTGCCAGCAGTTCGGGGGGGCCCTCAGGAGAGCAGTTCTTC

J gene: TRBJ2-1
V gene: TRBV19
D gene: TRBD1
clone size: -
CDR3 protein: CASAQKGAANEQFF
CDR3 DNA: TGTGCCAGTGCCCAAAAGGGGGCGGCAAATGAGCAGTTCTTC

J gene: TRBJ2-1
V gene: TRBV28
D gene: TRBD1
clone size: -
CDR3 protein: CASSSLKDRVGNEQFF
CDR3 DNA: TGTGCCAGCAGTTCGCTGAAGGACAGGGTGGGCAATGAGCAGTTCTTC

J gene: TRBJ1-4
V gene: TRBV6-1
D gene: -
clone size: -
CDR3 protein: CASSEPEGGNEKLFF
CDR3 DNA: TGTGCCAGCAGTGAACCAGAGGGCGGGAATGAAAAACTGTTTTTT

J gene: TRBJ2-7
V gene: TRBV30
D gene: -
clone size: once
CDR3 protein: CAGTWEISYEQYF
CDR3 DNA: TGTGCCGGCACATGGGAGATCTCCTACGAGCAGTACTTC

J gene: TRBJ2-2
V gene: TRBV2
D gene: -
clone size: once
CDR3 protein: CASSAEGVTGELFF
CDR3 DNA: TGTGCCAGCAGTGCGGAGGGTGTCACCGGGGAGCTGTTTTTT

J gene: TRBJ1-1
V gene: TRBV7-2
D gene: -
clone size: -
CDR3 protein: CASSLQGGVGEAFF
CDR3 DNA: TGTGCCAGCAGCTTACAGGGAGGGGTCGGTGAAGCTTTCTTT

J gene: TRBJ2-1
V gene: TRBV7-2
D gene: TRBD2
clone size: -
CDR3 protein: CASSLGAGGTYNEQFF
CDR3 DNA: TGTGCCAGCAGCTTGGGAGCGGGGGGAACCTACAATGAGCAGTTCTTC

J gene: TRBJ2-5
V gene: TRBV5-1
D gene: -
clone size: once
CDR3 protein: CASSWSRAETQYF
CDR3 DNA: TGCGCCAGCAGCTGGTCTAGAGCAGAGACCCAGTACTTC

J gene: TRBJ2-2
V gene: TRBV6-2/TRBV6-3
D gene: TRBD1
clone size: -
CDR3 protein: CASSYIGTGRGGNTGELFF
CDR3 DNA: TGTGCCAGCAGTTACATTGGGACAGGTCGAGGCGGTAACACCGGGGAGCTGTTTTTT

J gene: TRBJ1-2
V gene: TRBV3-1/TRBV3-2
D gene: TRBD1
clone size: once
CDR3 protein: CASSLGGTANYGYTF
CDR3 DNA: TGTGCCAGCAGCCTAGGCGGGACAGCTAACTATGGCTACACCTTC

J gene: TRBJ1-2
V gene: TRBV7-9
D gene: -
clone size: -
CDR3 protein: CASRPTGNYGYTF
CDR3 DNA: TGTGCCAGCAGGCCAACAGGGAACTATGGCTACACCTTC

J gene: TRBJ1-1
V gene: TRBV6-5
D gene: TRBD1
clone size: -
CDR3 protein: CASSLRQGWNTEAFF
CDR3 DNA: TGTGCCAGCAGTCTCCGACAGGGGTGGAACACTGAAGCTTTCTTT

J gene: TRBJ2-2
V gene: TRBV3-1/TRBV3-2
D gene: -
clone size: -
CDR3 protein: CASSGGAGELFF
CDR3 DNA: TGTGCCAGCAGCGGCGGGGCGGGGGAGCTGTTTTTT

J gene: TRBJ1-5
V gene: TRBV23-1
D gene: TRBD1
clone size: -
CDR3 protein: CASSPGRGLGQPQHF
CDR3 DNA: TGCGCCAGCAGTCCGGGCAGGGGGCTCGGTCAGCCCCAGCATTTT

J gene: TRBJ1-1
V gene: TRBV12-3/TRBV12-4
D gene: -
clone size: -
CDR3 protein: CASSLPRDTEAFF
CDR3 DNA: TGTGCCAGCAGTTTACCCAGGGACACTGAAGCTTTCTTT

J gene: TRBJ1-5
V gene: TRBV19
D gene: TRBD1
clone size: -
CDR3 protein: CASGKTGAGNQPQHF
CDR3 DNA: TGTGCCAGTGGGAAGACAGGGGCCGGCAATCAGCCCCAGCATTTT

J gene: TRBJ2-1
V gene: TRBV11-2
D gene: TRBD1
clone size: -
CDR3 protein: CASSIATGPYNEQFF
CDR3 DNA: TGTGCCAGCAGCATAGCGACAGGGCCCTACAATGAGCAGTTCTTC

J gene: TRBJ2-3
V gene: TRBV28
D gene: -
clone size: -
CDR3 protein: CASGGKAGVTQYF
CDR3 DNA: TGTGCCAGCGGAGGAAAAGCAGGCGTTACGCAGTATTTT

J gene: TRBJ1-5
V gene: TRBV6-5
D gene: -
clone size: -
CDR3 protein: CASSLGLNQPQHF
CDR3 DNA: TGTGCCAGCAGTCTAGGACTCAATCAGCCCCAGCATTTT

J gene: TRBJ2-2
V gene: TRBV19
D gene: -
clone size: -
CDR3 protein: CASRPQGANTGELFF
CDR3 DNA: TGTGCCAGTAGGCCTCAAGGGGCGAACACCGGGGAGCTGTTTTTT

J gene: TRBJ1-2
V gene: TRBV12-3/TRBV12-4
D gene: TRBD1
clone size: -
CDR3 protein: CATDRDRGYGYTF
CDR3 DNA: TGTGCCACAGACCGGGACAGGGGATACGGCTACACCTTC

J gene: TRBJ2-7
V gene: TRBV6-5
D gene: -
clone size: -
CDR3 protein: CASSYSGRGPYEQYF
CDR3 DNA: TGTGCCAGCAGTTACTCTGGGCGGGGGCCTTACGAGCAGTACTTC

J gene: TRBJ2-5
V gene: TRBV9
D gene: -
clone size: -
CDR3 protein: CASSVEGPQYF
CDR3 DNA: TGTGCCAGCAGCGTAGAGGGGCCCCAGTACTTC

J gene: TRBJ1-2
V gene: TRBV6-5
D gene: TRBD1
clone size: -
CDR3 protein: CASSPTGQGLGGYTF
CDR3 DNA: TGTGCCAGCAGTCCAACGGGACAGGGGCTTGGTGGCTACACCTTC

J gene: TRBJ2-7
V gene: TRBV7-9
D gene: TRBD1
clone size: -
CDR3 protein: CASSPRTGYEQYF
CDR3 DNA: TGTGCCAGCAGCCCCCGGACAGGGTACGAGCAGTACTTC